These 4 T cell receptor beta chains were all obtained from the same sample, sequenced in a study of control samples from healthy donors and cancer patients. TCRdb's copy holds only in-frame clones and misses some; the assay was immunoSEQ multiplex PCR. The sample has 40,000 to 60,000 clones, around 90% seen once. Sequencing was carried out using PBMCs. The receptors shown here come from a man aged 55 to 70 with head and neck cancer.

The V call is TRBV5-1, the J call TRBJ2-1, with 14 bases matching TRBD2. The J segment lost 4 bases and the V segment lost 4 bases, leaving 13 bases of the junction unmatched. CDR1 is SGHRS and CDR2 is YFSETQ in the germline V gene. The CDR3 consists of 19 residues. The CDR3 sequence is CASSPGLAGGIVRYNEQFF. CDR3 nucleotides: TGCGCCAGCAGCCCAGGACTAGCGGGAGGAATTGTAAGGTACAATGAGCAGTTCTTC.

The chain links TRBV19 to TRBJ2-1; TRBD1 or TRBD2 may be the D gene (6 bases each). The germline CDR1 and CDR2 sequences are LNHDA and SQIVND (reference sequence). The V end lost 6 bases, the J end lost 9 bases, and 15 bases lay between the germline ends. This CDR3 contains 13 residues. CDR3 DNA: TGTGCCAGTAGGTCCGGGGGACAAGGTGAGCAGTTCTTC. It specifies CASRSGGQGEQFF.

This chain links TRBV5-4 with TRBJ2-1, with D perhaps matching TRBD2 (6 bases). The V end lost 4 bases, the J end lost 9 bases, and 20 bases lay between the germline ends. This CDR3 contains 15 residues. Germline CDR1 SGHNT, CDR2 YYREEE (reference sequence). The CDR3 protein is CASSRAASVGSEQFF. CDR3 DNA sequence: TGTGCCAGCAGCAGAGCGGCTAGCGTGGGTAGTGAGCAGTTCTTC.

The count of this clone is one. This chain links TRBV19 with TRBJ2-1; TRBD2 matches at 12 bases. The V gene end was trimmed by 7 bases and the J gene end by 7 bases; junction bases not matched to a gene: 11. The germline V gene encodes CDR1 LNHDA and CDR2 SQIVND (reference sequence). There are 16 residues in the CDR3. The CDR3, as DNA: TGTGCCAGTATGGGTTTCGGACTAGCGGGGTTTAATGAGCAGTTCTTC. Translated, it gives CASMGFGLAGFNEQFF.